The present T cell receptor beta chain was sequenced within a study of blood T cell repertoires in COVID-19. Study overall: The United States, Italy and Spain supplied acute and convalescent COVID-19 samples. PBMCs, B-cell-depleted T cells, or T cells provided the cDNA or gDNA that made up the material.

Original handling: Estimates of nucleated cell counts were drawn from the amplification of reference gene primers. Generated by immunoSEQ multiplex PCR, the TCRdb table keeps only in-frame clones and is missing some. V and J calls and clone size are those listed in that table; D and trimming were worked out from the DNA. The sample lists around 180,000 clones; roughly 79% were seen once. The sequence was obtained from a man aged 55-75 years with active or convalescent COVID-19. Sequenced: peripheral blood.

This CDR3 reads CASRPEGGYNEQFF. CDR3 in DNA: TGTGCCAGCAGGCCCGAGGGGGGGTACAATGAGCAGTTCTTC. This chain connects TRBV6-5 to TRBJ2-1; possibly TRBD2 for D (7 bases). Trimming shortened V by 6 bases and J by 4 bases, and 13 bases separated the two germline ends. CDR1 is MNHEY and CDR2 is SVGAGI in the germline V gene. The CDR3 runs to 14 residues.